This T cell receptor beta chain was observed in a study of blood T cell repertoires in COVID-19. Study-level information: Specimens from acute and convalescent COVID-19 originated in the United States, Italy and Spain. PBMCs, B-cell-depleted T cells, or T cells were the source of the cDNA or gDNA that made up the material.

Germline trimming cut 5 bases from V and 9 bases from J; bases unmatched to any gene: 8. Germline CDR1 MNHNY, CDR2 SVGAGI (reference sequence). CDR3 length equals 15 residues. Here immunoSEQ multiplex PCR was the method, and the copy in TCRdb shows in-frame clones only, minus some. There are some 140,000 clones in the sample; roughly 78% occur only once, and under 4.5% lies in the top ten. This clone was found a few times. The TCR sequence derives from a man aged 60-69 years with acute or convalescent COVID-19. The sample was peripheral blood. The chain recombines TRBV6-6 with TRBJ2-1; 12 bases are shared with TRBD2. The CDR3 DNA is TGTGCCAGCAGTGCTCTAGCGGGAGGGCTAGTTGAGCAGTTCTTC. As protein: CASSALAGGLVEQFF.